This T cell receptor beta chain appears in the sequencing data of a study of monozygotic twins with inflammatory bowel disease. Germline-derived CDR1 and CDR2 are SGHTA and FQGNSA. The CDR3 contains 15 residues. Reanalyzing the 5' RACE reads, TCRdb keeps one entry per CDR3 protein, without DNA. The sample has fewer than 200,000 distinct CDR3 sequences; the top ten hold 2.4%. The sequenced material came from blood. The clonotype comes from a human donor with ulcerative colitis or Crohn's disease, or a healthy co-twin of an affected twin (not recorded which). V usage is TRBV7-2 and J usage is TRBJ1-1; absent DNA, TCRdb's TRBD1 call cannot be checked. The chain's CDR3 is CASSLFTGGNTEAFF.